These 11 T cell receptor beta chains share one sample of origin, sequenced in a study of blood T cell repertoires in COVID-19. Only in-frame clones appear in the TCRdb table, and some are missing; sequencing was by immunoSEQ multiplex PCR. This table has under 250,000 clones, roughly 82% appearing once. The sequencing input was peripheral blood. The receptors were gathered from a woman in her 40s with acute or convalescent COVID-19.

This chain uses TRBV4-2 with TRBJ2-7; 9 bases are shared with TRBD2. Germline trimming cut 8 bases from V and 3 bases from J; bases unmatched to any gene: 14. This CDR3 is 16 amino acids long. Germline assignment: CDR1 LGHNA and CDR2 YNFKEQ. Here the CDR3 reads CASGPLLAGAGYEQYF. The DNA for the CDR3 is TGTGCCAGCGGGCCACTTTTAGCGGGAGCCGGCTACGAGCAGTACTTC.

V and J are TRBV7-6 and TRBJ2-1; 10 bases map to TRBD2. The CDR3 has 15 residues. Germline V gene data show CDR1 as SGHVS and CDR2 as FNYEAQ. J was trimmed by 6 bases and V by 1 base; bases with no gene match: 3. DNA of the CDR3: TGTGCCAGCAGCTTAGGGAGCGGGGGGGCCAATGAGCAGTTCTTC. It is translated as CASSLGSGGANEQFF.

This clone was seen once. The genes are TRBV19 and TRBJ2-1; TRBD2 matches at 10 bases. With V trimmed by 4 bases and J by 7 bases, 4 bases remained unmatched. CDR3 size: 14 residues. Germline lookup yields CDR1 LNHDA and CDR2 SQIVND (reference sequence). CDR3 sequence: CASSTSGGTNEQFF. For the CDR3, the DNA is TGTGCCAGTAGTACTAGCGGGGGTACTAATGAGCAGTTCTTC.

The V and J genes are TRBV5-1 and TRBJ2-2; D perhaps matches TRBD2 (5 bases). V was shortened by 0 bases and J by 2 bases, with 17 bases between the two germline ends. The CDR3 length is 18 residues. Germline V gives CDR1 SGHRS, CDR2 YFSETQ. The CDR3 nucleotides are TGCGCCAGCAGCTTGGTGGAGGTGCGCCACTCAAACACCGGGGAGCTGTTTTTT. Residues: CASSLVEVRHSNTGELFF. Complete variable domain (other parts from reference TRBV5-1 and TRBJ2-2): KAGVTQTPRYLIKTRGQQVTLSCSPISGHRSVSWYQQTPGQGLQFLFEYFSETQRNKGNFPGRFSGRQFSNSRSEMNVSTLELGDSALYLCASSLVEVRHSNTGELFFGEGSRLTVL.

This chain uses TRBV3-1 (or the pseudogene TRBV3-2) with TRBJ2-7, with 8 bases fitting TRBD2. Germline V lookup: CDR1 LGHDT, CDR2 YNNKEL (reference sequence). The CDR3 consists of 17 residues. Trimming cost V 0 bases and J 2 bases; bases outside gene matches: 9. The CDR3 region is CASSQDIGLALPYEQYF. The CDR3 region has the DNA TGTGCCAGCAGCCAAGACATCGGACTAGCCTTACCCTACGAGCAGTACTTC.

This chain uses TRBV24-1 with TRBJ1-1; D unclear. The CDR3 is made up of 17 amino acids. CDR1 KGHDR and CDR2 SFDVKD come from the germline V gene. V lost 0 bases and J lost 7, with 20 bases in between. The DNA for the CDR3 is TGTGCCACCAGTGATTTGCTATCGGGGTACGAGAGCCTTGAAGCTTTCTTT. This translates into CATSDLLSGYESLEAFF.

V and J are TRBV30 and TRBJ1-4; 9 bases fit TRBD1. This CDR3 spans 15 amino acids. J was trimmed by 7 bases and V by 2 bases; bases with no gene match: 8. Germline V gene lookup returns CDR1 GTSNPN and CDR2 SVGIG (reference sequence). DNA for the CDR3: TGTGCCTGGAGTACCGGGACAGGGCGAGGTGAAAAACTGTTTTTT. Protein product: CAWSTGTGRGEKLFF.

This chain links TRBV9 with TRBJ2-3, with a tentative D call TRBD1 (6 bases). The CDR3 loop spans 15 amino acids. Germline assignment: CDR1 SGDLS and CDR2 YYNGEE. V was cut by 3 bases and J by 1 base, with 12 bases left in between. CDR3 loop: CASSDRAIGTDTQYF. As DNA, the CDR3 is TGTGCCAGCAGCGACAGGGCGATAGGCACAGATACGCAGTATTTT.

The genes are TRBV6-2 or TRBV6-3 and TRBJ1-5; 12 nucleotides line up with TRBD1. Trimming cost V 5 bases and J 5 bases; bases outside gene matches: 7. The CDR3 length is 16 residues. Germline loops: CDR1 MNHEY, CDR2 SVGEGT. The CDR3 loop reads CASSPSGQGAYQPQHF. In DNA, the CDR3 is TGTGCCAGCAGTCCCTCGGGACAGGGGGCATATCAGCCCCAGCATTTT.

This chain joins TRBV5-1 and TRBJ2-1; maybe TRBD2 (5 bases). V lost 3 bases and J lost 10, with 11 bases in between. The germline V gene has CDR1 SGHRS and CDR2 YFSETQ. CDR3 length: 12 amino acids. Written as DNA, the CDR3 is TGCGCCAGCAGCTCAACTAGATGGGAGCAGTTCTTC. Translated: CASSSTRWEQFF.

CDR3 bases: TGTGCCAGCAACGGACAGGGCCCTTCACCCCTCCACTTT. Its protein product is CASNGQGPSPLHF. The rearrangement links TRBV21-1 to TRBJ1-6; the table calls TRBD1, which could not be checked here. TRBV21-1 is a known pseudogene. The CDR3 has 13 amino acids.